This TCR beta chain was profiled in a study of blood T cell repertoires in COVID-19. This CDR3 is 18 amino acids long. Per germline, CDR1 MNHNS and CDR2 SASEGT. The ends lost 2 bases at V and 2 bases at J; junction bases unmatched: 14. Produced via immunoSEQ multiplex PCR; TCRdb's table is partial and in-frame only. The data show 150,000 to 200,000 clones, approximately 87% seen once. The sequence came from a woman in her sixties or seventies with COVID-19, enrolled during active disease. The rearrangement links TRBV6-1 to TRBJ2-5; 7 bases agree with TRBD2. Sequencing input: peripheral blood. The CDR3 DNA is TGTGCCAGCAGTGAAATCGACGGGAGCGGGATAGTTCAAGAGACCCAGTACTTC. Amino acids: CASSEIDGSGIVQETQYF.